The 28 T cell receptor beta chains below were found in one sample sequenced in a study of shared clonotypes between healthy human individuals. Profiled with immunoSEQ multiplex PCR; TCRdb holds only in-frame clones, not every one. The table lists approximately 500,000 clones, 81% of them singletons, with roughly 12% in the top ten. The sequencing input was PBMCs. The receptor source for this set is a woman aged 40 to 50 in good health. Some clones in this sample may be carry-over from other donors' samples.

This clone was counted only a few times. The chain combines TRBV18 with TRBJ1-5; unclear D gene. The germline V gene encodes CDR1 KGHSH and CDR2 LQKENI. This CDR3 region has 14 residues. Trimming took off 6 bases at V and 2 bases at J, with 11 bases between the two ends. DNA for the CDR3: TGTGCCAGCTCCCCGGCGGGAGGCAATCAGCCCCAGCATTTT. As protein: CASSPAGGNQPQHF.

Remarks on this clone: An end of the junction does not agree with germline; a read error may underlie this. The chain links TRBV5-4 to TRBJ2-7; 8 nucleotides agree with TRBD1. The CDR3 is made up of 14 amino acids. Per germline, CDR1 SGHNT and CDR2 YYREEE (reference sequence). CDR3 protein: CASSQEVGPGQARF. CDR3 nucleotide sequence: TGCGCCAGCAGCCAAGAAGTGGGACCGGGACAGGCGCGATTT.

V gene TRBV2 combines with J gene TRBJ2-2; D unresolved. The germline V gene has CDR1 SNHLY and CDR2 FYNNEI. Trimming pared 7 bases from V and 3 bases from J, leaving 15 bases between. This CDR3 spans 15 amino acids. CDR3 residues: CASTIGLSDTGELFF. CDR3 coding DNA: TGTGCCAGCACCATAGGGCTCTCAGACACCGGGGAGCTGTTTTTT.

This clone occurred once. With a far larger clone one base away, a read error is the likely cause. The same CDR3 also results from other DNA sequences found in this sample. The chain carries TRBV7-2 and TRBJ2-3; possibly TRBD1 for D (8 bases). The CDR3 consists of 13 residues. Germline values: CDR1 SGHTA, CDR2 FQGNSA. CDR3 protein: CARGGTGTDTQYF. The DNA of the CDR3 is TGCGCCAGGGGGGGGACAGGAACAGATACGCAGTATTTT.

This chain connects TRBV27 to TRBJ1-1, with TRBD1 identical over 10 bases. The V and J ends lost 5 bases and 3 bases, in that order; junction bases with no gene match: 9. Germline V gene lookup returns CDR1 MNHEY and CDR2 SMNVEV (reference sequence). The CDR3 runs 16 residues. The CDR3 loop reads CASSRRQGATDTEAFF. CDR3 nucleotide sequence: TGTGCCAGCAGTAGACGACAGGGGGCGACGGACACTGAAGCTTTCTTT.

DNA for the CDR3: TGCAGTGCTAGCGGCCCGGGCGAGCAGTACTTC. Translated, it gives CSASGPGEQYF. The V gene is TRBV20-1, the J gene TRBJ2-7, with D uncertain. Germline lookup yields CDR1 DFQATT and CDR2 SNEGSKA (reference sequence). The CDR3 covers 11 residues. V was cut by 3 bases and J by 6 bases, with 9 bases left in between.

Of note for this clone: A far larger clone differs by one base, so this is likely a read error. The V gene is TRBV27, the J gene TRBJ1-2; TRBD1 matches 10 bases. This CDR3 spans 14 amino acids. Losses at the gene ends were 5 bases for V and 8 bases for J; bases not matched to a gene: 8. Per the germline V gene, CDR1 is MNHEY and CDR2 is SMNVEV (reference sequence). The CDR3 DNA reads as TGTGCCAGCAGTAGCCCGGACAGGGGGATAGGCTACACCTTC. It specifies CASSSPDRGIGYTF.

Comments on this clone: With only one base between it and a far larger clone, this is likely a read error. The chain's CDR3 is CASSLAGGENIQYF. The CDR3, as DNA: TGTGCCAGCAGCTTAGCGGGCGGAGAAAACATTCAGTACTTC. V and J are TRBV7-9 and TRBJ2-4, with D unresolved. The CDR3 covers 14 residues. Germline assignment: CDR1 SEHNR and CDR2 FQNEAQ (reference sequence). The V end lost 0 bases, the J end lost 5 bases, and 8 bases lay between the germline ends.

The rearrangement uses TRBV7-2 and TRBJ2-7, with D possibly being TRBD1 or TRBD2 (6 bases each). Germline V gives CDR1 SGHTA, CDR2 FQGNSA. CDR3 length equals 14 residues. With 5 bases removed from V and 3 bases from J, the gap between germline ends came to 14 bases. In DNA form, the CDR3 reads TGTGCCAGCAGCGTCGGGGGCGGAATCTACGAGCAGTACTTC. Its protein is CASSVGGGIYEQYF. The full variable domain, with the rest looked up from reference TRBV7-2 and TRBJ2-7, is GAGVSQSPSNKVTEKGKDVELRCDPISGHTALYWYRQSLGQGLEFLIYFQGNSAPDKSGLPSDRFSAERTGGSVSTLTIQRTQQEDSAVYLCASSVGGGIYEQYFGPGTRLTVT.

The rearrangement uses TRBV9 and TRBJ2-1; 13 nucleotides align to TRBD2. CDR3 length: 18 amino acids. The V gene end was trimmed by 1 base and the J gene end by 0 bases; junction bases not matched to a gene: 4. Germline-derived CDR1 and CDR2 are SGDLS and YYNGEE. The CDR3, as DNA: TGTGCCAGCAGCGTAACTAGCGGGAGGGAAAGCTCCTACAATGAGCAGTTCTTC. This sequence encodes CASSVTSGRESSYNEQFF.

The chain employs TRBV28 and TRBJ1-5, with TRBD1 matching over 7 bases. Germline V gene lookup returns CDR1 MDHEN and CDR2 SYDVKM. The CDR3 runs to 14 residues. Germline trimming cut 3 bases from V and 6 bases from J; bases unmatched to any gene: 5. The CDR3 protein is CASSFGGGGQPQHF. The CDR3 nucleotides are TGTGCCAGCAGTTTCGGAGGGGGCGGTCAGCCCCAGCATTTT.

The chain employs TRBV7-3 and TRBJ2-1; 7 bases are a match to TRBD1. The germline CDR1 and CDR2 sequences are SGHTA and FQGTGA. The CDR3 has 15 amino acids. V was pared by 2 bases and J by 8 bases, with 9 bases of the junction left unmatched. CDR3 sequence (DNA): TGTGCCAGCAGCTTATACCGACAGGGTAACCATGAGCAGTTCTTC. Amino acid sequence: CASSLYRQGNHEQFF.

In its sample, this clone was seen a few times. The chain links TRBV4-3 to TRBJ2-4, with D possibly being TRBD1 (6 bases). Trimming took 0 bases from V and 7 from J, leaving 10 bases between them. This CDR3 spans 14 amino acids. Germline CDR1 and CDR2: LGHNA and YSLEER. The CDR3 reads CASSQDQGLNIQYF. The CDR3 nucleotides read TGCGCCAGCAGCCAAGATCAGGGGTTGAACATTCAGTACTTC.

In the case of this clone: A clone one base away is much larger, so this may be a read error. The genes are TRBV6-6 and TRBJ2-1; D gene uncertain. Trimming took off 5 bases at V and 3 bases at J, with 14 bases between the two ends. The CDR3 extends over 15 amino acids. Germline V gene sequence: CDR1 MNHNY, CDR2 SVGAGI (reference sequence). CDR3 nucleotide sequence: TGTGCCAGCAGTCACGAGGTTGGGAACTACAATGAGCAGTTCTTC. Its protein is CASSHEVGNYNEQFF.

A word on this clone: Only one base separates this from a far larger clonotype, so it likely reflects a read error. V gene TRBV9 combines with J gene TRBJ1-2; D remains unclear. Looked up from germline, CDR1 is SGDLS and CDR2 is YYNGEE. CDR3 size: 15 residues. Trimming left V 3 bases short and J 14 bases short, with 26 bases between. CDR3 region: CASSGGMGLILLLTF. CDR3 DNA sequence: TGTGCCAGCAGCGGGGGTATGGGTCTAATCCTTCTATTGACCTTC.

The V call is TRBV10-2, the J call TRBJ2-1; D gene unclear. V shed 2 bases and J shed 3 bases, with 14 bases lying between them. Germline CDR1 reads WSHSY; CDR2 reads SAAADI. The CDR3 is 16 residues long. CDR3 amino acids: CASSERKQMIYNEQFF. CDR3 nucleotide sequence: TGCGCCAGCAGTGAGAGGAAGCAGATGATCTACAATGAGCAGTTCTTC.

This chain links TRBV13 with TRBJ2-1, with D tentatively TRBD1 (6 bases). V lost 4 bases and J lost 12, with 13 bases in between. The CDR3 sequence is 12 residues long. Germline assignment: CDR1 PRHDT and CDR2 FYEKMQ (reference sequence). The CDR3 loop is CASSSPGQPQFF. The CDR3 DNA sequence: TGTGCCAGCAGCTCCCCTGGACAGCCGCAGTTCTTC.

As for this clone: Additional DNA sequences in this sample encode the identical CDR3. The chain combines TRBV28 with TRBJ2-2; no reliable D call. This CDR3 comprises 12 residues. Germline values: CDR1 MDHEN, CDR2 SYDVKM. Trimming cost V 1 base and J 5 bases, with 2 bases left between them. The CDR3 sequence: CASSLSTGELFF. In DNA, the CDR3 is TGTGCCAGCAGTTTATCGACCGGGGAGCTGTTTTTT.

Points on this clone: This likely traces to a read error, being one base from a far larger clone. The sample holds other DNA sequences that translate to the same CDR3. This chain connects TRBV11-2 to TRBJ1-4; D might be TRBD1 (5 bases). The germline CDR1 and CDR2 sequences are SGHAT and FQNNGV. This CDR3 has 14 residues. CDR3 amino acids: CASSPQPAGEKLFF. Written as DNA, the CDR3 is TGTGCCAGCAGCCCCCAACCGGCGGGGGAAAAACTGTTCTTT.

This chain joins TRBV7-2 and TRBJ2-6; 7 nucleotides agree with TRBD1. V shed 5 bases and J 3 bases; nucleotides not matched to a gene: 4. CDR3 length: 15 amino acids. Germline V gene sequence: CDR1 SGHTA, CDR2 FQGNSA. CDR3: CASSQQGSGANVLTF. In DNA, the CDR3 is TGTGCCAGCAGCCAACAGGGGAGTGGGGCCAACGTCCTGACTTTC.

Remarks on this clone: With a far larger clone one base away, a read error is the likely cause. Other DNA sequences within the sample encode an identical CDR3. V and J are TRBV9 and TRBJ1-1; 7 nucleotides agree with TRBD1. The V segment lost 4 bases and the J segment 0 bases; nucleotides outside the gene matches: 6. The CDR3 sequence is 15 residues long. The V gene's germline CDR1 is SGDLS and CDR2 YYNGEE. As DNA, the CDR3 is TGTGCCAGCAGCCCCAGGGACAGCCTGAACACTGAAGCTTTCTTT. Protein sequence: CASSPRDSLNTEAFF.

The genes are TRBV6-1 and TRBJ2-7; D ambiguous. The CDR3 runs to 11 residues. Deletions cut 5 bases from V and 2 bases from J, with 4 bases between. Germline V gene sequence: CDR1 MNHNS, CDR2 SASEGT. The CDR3: CASSYTYEQYF. The CDR3 coding sequence is TGTGCCAGCAGTTATACCTACGAGCAGTACTTC.

V gene TRBV18 combines with J gene TRBJ1-4; 7 nucleotides line up with TRBD1. CDR3 length: 14 amino acids. J lost 4 bases, V lost 2 bases, and 1 base had no gene match. Per the germline V gene, CDR1 is KGHSH and CDR2 is LQKENI. The CDR3 bases are TGTGCCAGCTCACCAGGACAGGTTAATGAAAAACTGTTTTTT. The encoded protein is CASSPGQVNEKLFF.

This chain joins TRBV18 and TRBJ1-1; no clear D gene. The CDR3 has 13 residues. V lost 2 bases, J lost 3 bases, and 7 bases lay in between. CDR1 is KGHSH, CDR2 LQKENI, per germline. The CDR3 DNA reads as TGTGCCAGCTCACCAATCGGGGACACTGAAGCTTTCTTT. Amino acid sequence: CASSPIGDTEAFF.

This rearrangement joins TRBV2 to TRBJ2-7, with 14 bases aligning to TRBD2. The CDR3 runs to 17 residues. Germline V gives CDR1 SNHLY, CDR2 FYNNEI. V trimming: 7 bases; J trimming: 1 base; junction bases outside the gene matches: 9. In DNA, the CDR3 is TGTGCCAGCACTCCCGGACTAGCGGGAGGTAGATCCTACGAGCAGTACTTC. Translating it yields CASTPGLAGGRSYEQYF.

The chain combines TRBV4-3 with TRBJ2-7; 8 nucleotides match TRBD1. Germline CDR1 reads LGHNA; CDR2 reads YSLEER. V lost 1 base to trimming and J lost 3 bases; unmatched junction nucleotides: 5. CDR3 length equals 15 residues. The CDR3 region is CASSQAVGQGYEQYF. Here the CDR3 DNA reads TGCGCCAGCAGCCAAGCGGTAGGACAGGGCTACGAGCAGTACTTC.

About this clone itself: This sequence may be a read error, since a much larger clone differs from it by one base. This specimen includes other DNA sequences encoding the same CDR3. CDR3 sequence (DNA): TGTGCCAGTAGTATGCAACTAGCTGGAGGTTGGTACGAGCAGTACTTC. Protein product: CASSMQLAGGWYEQYF. V usage is TRBV19 and J usage is TRBJ2-7; TRBD2 is a possible D gene (6 bases). The CDR3 spans 16 residues. Deletions cut 3 bases from V and 4 bases from J, with 19 bases between. Germline lookup yields CDR1 LNHDA and CDR2 SQIVND (reference sequence). Drawing the rest from reference TRBV19 and TRBJ2-7, the complete variable domain is DGGITQSPKYLFRKEGQNVTLSCEQNLNHDAMYWYRQDPGQGLRLIYYSQIVNDFQKGDIAEGYSVSREKKESFPLTVTSAQKNPTAFYLCASSMQLAGGWYEQYFGPGTRLTVT.

The chain combines TRBV13 with TRBJ1-5; D might be TRBD1 (5 bases). V was shortened by 4 bases and J by 4 bases, with 11 bases between the two germline ends. The CDR3 runs to 14 residues. Looked up from germline, CDR1 is PRHDT and CDR2 is FYEKMQ (reference sequence). In nucleotides, the CDR3 is TGTGCCAGCAGCTCGGGACGGCATAATCAGCCCCAGCATTTT. The encoded protein is CASSSGRHNQPQHF. The full variable domain, completed using reference TRBV13 and TRBJ1-5, is AAGVIQSPRHLIKEKRETATLKCYPIPRHDTVYWYQQGPGQDPQFLISFYEKMQSDKGSIPDRFSAQQFSDYHSELNMSSLELGDSALYFCASSSGRHNQPQHFGDGTRLSIL.